The present T cell receptor beta chain was sequenced within a study of blood T cell repertoires in COVID-19. Study background: Donors in the United States, Italy and Spain gave samples during acute or convalescent COVID-19. T cells, B-cell-depleted T cells, or PBMCs supplied cDNA or gDNA.

V lost 7 bases and J lost 1, with 13 bases in between. CDR3 length: 14 residues. Germline CDR1 and CDR2: LNHNV and YYDKDF (reference sequence). Assignments of participants to cohorts depended upon their own reported clinical history. How the authors handled the data: The authors estimated nucleated cell counts from reference gene primer amplification. Clones were read by immunoSEQ multiplex PCR, and TCRdb kept only the in-frame ones, dropping some. D and trimming were read from the DNA, whereas the V and J calls and clone size are those reported in that table. The repertoire holds 150,000 to 200,000 clones, with less than 85% as singletons.

The receptor was isolated from a man aged 50-59 years who had recovered from COVID-19. The sequencing sample was made of PBMCs or T cells enriched from blood (not recorded which). The J gene is TRBJ1-1, the V gene TRBV15, with D perhaps TRBD1 (6 bases). The CDR3 sequence: CATIDRRANTEAFF. In DNA form, the CDR3 reads TGTGCCACCATAGACAGGCGCGCGAACACTGAAGCTTTCTTT.